The clone carrying this T cell receptor (beta chain) has at least ten counts. Its antigen is not identified. Through a sample-barcoded 5' primer and a J-beta primer mix, a second PCR was run for roughly 6 to 12 cycles. Each sample yielded at least 2.5 million CDR3-containing paired-end reads. TCRdb re-derived calls from the 5' RACE reads in MiXCR, one entry per CDR3 protein. The sample yields about 640,000 distinct CDR3 sequences, roughly 58% seen once. The source of the sample is a study of blood T cells in healthy people across ages. Study results and caveats: Researchers said unsorted PBMCs prevented a conclusive naive versus antigen-experienced comparison. A roughly linear fall in TCR beta diversity per million T cells was seen with increasing age.

The CDR3 has 16 residues. The V and J ends lost 5 bases and 7 bases respectively, with 21 bases between them. Per the germline V gene, CDR1 is SGHAT and CDR2 is FQNNGV. Material for sequencing was blood. V is TRBV11-2 and J is TRBJ2-1; a weak D match, TRBD1 (8 bases). The TCR sequence derives from a man aged 60 to 75 in good health. The CDR3 DNA reads TGTGCCAGCAGCCAACCAGGGGGCGCGGGAGCTAATGAGCAGTTCTTC. Its protein product is CASSQPGGAGANEQFF.